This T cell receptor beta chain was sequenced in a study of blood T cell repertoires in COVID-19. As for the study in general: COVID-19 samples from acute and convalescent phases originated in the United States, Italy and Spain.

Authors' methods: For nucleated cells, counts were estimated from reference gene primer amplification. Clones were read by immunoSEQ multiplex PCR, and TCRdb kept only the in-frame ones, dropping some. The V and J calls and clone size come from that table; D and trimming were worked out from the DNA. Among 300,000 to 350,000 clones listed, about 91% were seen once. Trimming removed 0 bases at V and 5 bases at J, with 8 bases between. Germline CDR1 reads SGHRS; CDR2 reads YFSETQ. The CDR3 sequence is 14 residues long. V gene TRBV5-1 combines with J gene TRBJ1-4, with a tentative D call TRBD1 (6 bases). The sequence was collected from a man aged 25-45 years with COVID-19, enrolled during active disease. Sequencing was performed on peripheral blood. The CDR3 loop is CASSLDQGNEKLFF. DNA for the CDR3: TGCGCCAGCAGCTTGGACCAGGGGAATGAAAAACTGTTTTTT.